A selection of T cell receptor beta chains follows, all from one sample in a study of blood T cell repertoires in COVID-19. Sequenced by immunoSEQ multiplex PCR; TCRdb stores in-frame clones only, minus some. The sample has more than 40,000 clones; around 83% are singletons. Material for sequencing was peripheral blood. These receptors came from a human donor with acute or convalescent COVID-19. The donor label of this sample is uncertain. Each CDR3 is given with its conserved first and last residue. The D gene is left open where the match is weak. Size is omitted from some rows. Given values are once, few, many or a class for expanded clones.

size	V	J	D	CDR3	DNA
.	TRBV3-1/TRBV3-2	TRBJ2-5	TRBD1	CASSQQPGDRETQYF	TGTGCCAGCAGCCAACAACCAGGGGACAGAGAGACCCAGTACTTC
.	TRBV28	TRBJ1-2	.	CASSLLRARGYTF	TGTGCCAGCAGTTTGCTCAGGGCTCGGGGCTACACCTTC
.	TRBV7-2	TRBJ2-3	TRBD2	CASSLTRTSGGAGDTQYF	TGTGCCAGCAGCTTAACCAGAACTAGCGGGGGGGCCGGCGATACGCAGTATTTT
.	TRBV24-1	TRBJ1-2	.	CATSDKHRAYGYTF	TGTGCCACCAGTGATAAGCACAGGGCCTATGGCTACACCTTC
.	TRBV19	TRBJ2-3	TRBD2	CASSLSGIFTDTQYF	TGTGCCAGTAGTCTCAGCGGGATTTTCACAGATACGCAGTATTTT
.	TRBV4-3	TRBJ1-1	.	CASSQEGWDTEAFF	TGCGCCAGCAGCCAAGAGGGCTGGGACACTGAAGCTTTCTTT
.	TRBV19	TRBJ2-4	TRBD1	CASSIDGGQANLGSHKNIQYF	TGTGCCAGTAGTATAGATGGTGGACAGGCGAATTTGGGGTCACACAAAAACATTCAGTACTTC
.	TRBV5-1	TRBJ1-2	TRBD1	CASSSSILTGGNNYGYTF	TGCGCCAGCAGCTCCTCTATACTCACAGGGGGAAATAACTATGGCTACACCTTC
.	TRBV24-1	TRBJ1-4	TRBD1	CATSEAGTGNEKLFF	TGTGCCACCAGTGAAGCCGGGACAGGGAATGAAAAACTGTTTTTT
once	TRBV3-1/TRBV3-2	TRBJ2-2	TRBD2	CASRSTGTRVSGELFF	TGTGCCAGCAGATCTACCGGGACTAGGGTTTCCGGGGAGCTGTTTTTT
.	TRBV5-6	TRBJ1-4	.	CASSLDRKNEKLFF	TGTGCCAGCAGCTTGGACAGAAAGAATGAAAAACTGTTTTTT
.	TRBV27	TRBJ2-7	TRBD2	CASSFGAGGWEYF	TGTGCCAGCAGTTTTGGAGCGGGAGGGTGGGAGTACTTC
.	TRBV5-1	TRBJ1-5	.	CASSLTGNQPQHF	TGCGCCAGCAGCTTGACAGGGAATCAGCCCCAGCATTTT
.	TRBV15	TRBJ1-3	.	CATSRDRGSSGNTIYF	TGTGCCACCAGCAGAGATAGGGGCAGCTCTGGAAACACCATATATTTT
once	TRBV7-9	TRBJ1-1	TRBD1	CASSLARLRQGTDTEAFF	TGTGCCAGCAGCTTAGCGCGCTTGAGACAGGGGACGGACACTGAAGCTTTCTTT
.	TRBV28	TRBJ1-2	.	CASFAVGGSYGYTF	TGTGCCAGCTTTGCTGTTGGGGGGAGCTATGGCTACACCTTC
.	TRBV3-1/TRBV3-2	TRBJ2-1	TRBD2	CASSQLGGGGEQFF	TGTGCCAGCAGCCAGCTGGGAGGCGGGGGTGAGCAGTTCTTC
.	TRBV18	TRBJ2-1	TRBD2	CASSPPTSAGRGNEQFF	TGTGCCAGCTCACCACCGACTAGCGCGGGAAGAGGGAATGAGCAGTTCTTC
.	TRBV29-1	TRBJ1-2	TRBD1	CSVPWTGTRGYTF	TGCAGCGTCCCTTGGACAGGAACGAGGGGCTACACCTTC
.	TRBV12-3/TRBV12-4	TRBJ2-7	TRBD1	CASSYNRGEQYF	TGTGCCAGCAGTTATAACAGGGGCGAGCAGTACTTC
.	TRBV3-1/TRBV3-2	TRBJ1-2	TRBD1	CASSQDRSTGGAKGYTF	TGTGCCAGCAGCCAAGATCGTAGCACAGGGGGCGCGAAAGGCTACACCTTC
.	TRBV7-9	TRBJ2-2	TRBD1	CASSTLRGGGLYSLGELFF	TGTGCCAGCAGCACTCTCCGAGGGGGCGGTCTATATAGTCTCGGGGAGCTGTTTTTT
.	TRBV4-1	TRBJ1-4	TRBD1	CASSRGRGTGDPKLFF	TGCGCCAGCAGCCGCGGCAGAGGGACAGGGGATCCGAAACTGTTTTTT
.	TRBV11-3	TRBJ1-1	.	CASSLYGELNTEAFF	TGTGCCAGCAGCTTATACGGGGAGCTGAACACTGAAGCTTTCTTT
.	TRBV5-1	TRBJ2-1	TRBD2	CASSPPRGGQVANEQFF	TGCGCCAGCAGCCCTCCGCGGGGGGGTCAGGTCGCGAATGAGCAGTTCTTC
few	TRBV19	TRBJ2-5	TRBD2	CASSMGELAGGYQETQYF	TGTGCCAGTAGTATGGGAGAACTAGCGGGAGGGTACCAAGAGACCCAGTACTTC
.	TRBV6-2/TRBV6-3	TRBJ2-7	TRBD2	CASSLSGGATYEQYF	TGTGCCAGCAGCCTCAGCGGGGGGGCTACCTACGAGCAGTACTTC
few	TRBV4-3	TRBJ2-4	.	CASSQGLAMGDIQYF	TGCGCCAGCAGCCAAGGCCTAGCGATGGGGGACATTCAGTACTTC
few	TRBV21-1	TRBJ1-5	.	CASSPRGGQGNGQPQHF	TGTGCCAGCAGCCCCAGGGGAGGACAGGGAAACGGTCAGCCCCAGCATTTT
once	TRBV19	TRBJ1-3	TRBD1	CASSSGTGAGNTIYF	TGTGCCAGTAGTAGCGGGACAGGTGCTGGAAACACCATATATTTT
.	TRBV19	TRBJ2-2	TRBD1	CASRKGAGGGAGELFF	TGTGCCAGTAGGAAAGGGGCAGGGGGCGGCGCCGGGGAGCTGTTTTTT
few	TRBV30	TRBJ1-1	.	CAWRRRLDRLKGGRGTEAFF	TGTGCCTGGAGGCGGAGGCTCGACAGGCTGAAGGGTGGAAGGGGCACTGAAGCTTTCTTT
.	TRBV24-1	TRBJ1-1	TRBD1	CATSDRQGGAFF	TGTGCCACCAGTGATCGACAGGGTGGAGCTTTCTTT
.	TRBV5-4	TRBJ1-3	TRBD1	CASSGDPTGEAGNTIYF	TGTGCCAGCAGCGGGGACCCCACAGGGGAAGCTGGAAACACCATATATTTT
few	TRBV18	TRBJ1-5	TRBD1	CASSRGTGGNQPQHF	TGTGCCAGCTCACGTGGGACAGGGGGCAATCAGCCCCAGCATTTT
.	TRBV2	TRBJ2-7	.	CASDRGSYEQYF	TGTGCCAGCGACCGGGGGAGCTACGAGCAGTACTTC
.	TRBV24-1	TRBJ2-3	.	CATSERIETDTQYF	TGTGCCACCAGTGAACGCATAGAAACAGATACGCAGTATTTT
once	TRBV18	TRBJ2-1	TRBD2	CASSPNFSGRDNEQFF	TGTGCCAGCTCACCCAACTTTAGCGGGAGAGACAATGAGCAGTTCTTC
.	TRBV28	TRBJ2-3	TRBD2	CASSLWALAGGPGTQYF	TGTGCCAGCAGTTTATGGGCGCTAGCGGGGGGGCCCGGTACGCAGTATTTT
.	TRBV5-6	TRBJ1-2	TRBD1	CASSLQGTDGYTF	TGTGCCAGCAGCTTACAGGGGACGGATGGCTACACCTTC
.	TRBV4-1	TRBJ2-1	.	CASSQPIASEQFF	TGCGCCAGCAGCCAACCCATAGCCTCTGAGCAGTTCTTC
.	TRBV11-3	TRBJ1-5	TRBD1	CASSFLGQGGNYSNQPQHF	TGTGCCAGCAGCTTCTTAGGACAGGGAGGGAATTATAGCAATCAGCCCCAGCATTTT
.	TRBV5-1	TRBJ1-1	.	CASRVQGNTEAFF	TGCGCCAGCAGGGTACAGGGTAACACTGAAGCTTTCTTT
few	TRBV2	TRBJ1-2	TRBD1	CASKGTGWNYGYTF	TGTGCCAGCAAGGGGACAGGTTGGAACTATGGCTACACCTTC
.	TRBV27	TRBJ2-7	TRBD1	CASSLSVGEGDRVSYEQYF	TGTGCCAGCAGTTTATCTGTGGGTGAGGGGGACAGGGTCTCCTACGAGCAGTACTTC
.	TRBV9	TRBJ2-7	TRBD2	CASSVGLAYTYEQYF	TGTGCCAGCAGCGTAGGACTAGCGTATACCTACGAGCAGTACTTC
.	TRBV2	TRBJ2-7	.	CASSEADRIYEQYF	TGTGCCAGCAGTGAAGCGGACAGAATCTACGAGCAGTACTTC
.	TRBV6-2/TRBV6-3	TRBJ1-5	.	CASSYHLAESNQPQHF	TGTGCCAGCAGTTACCACCTGGCAGAAAGCAATCAGCCCCAGCATTTT
few	TRBV29-1	TRBJ2-1	TRBD2	CSVLSGGSKSEQFF	TGCAGCGTACTGAGCGGGGGAAGCAAAAGTGAGCAGTTCTTC
.	TRBV4-2	TRBJ2-3	TRBD2	CASSQDELASGDTDTQYF	TGTGCCAGCAGCCAAGATGAGTTGGCTAGCGGGGACACAGATACGCAGTATTTT
.	TRBV7-2	TRBJ1-1	.	CASSLARGASGAFF	TGTGCCAGCAGCTTAGCCAGGGGAGCCTCGGGAGCTTTCTTT
.	TRBV6-5	TRBJ1-2	.	CASSYSYRSANYGYTF	TGTGCCAGCAGTTATTCCTACAGGTCGGCTAACTATGGCTACACCTTC